This T cell receptor beta chain is from a study of OX40 agonist ivuxolimab in advanced cancers. Study summary: Ivuxolimab doses were 0.01, 0.1, 0.3, 1.5, 3 or 10 mg/kg every 2 weeks. Participants averaged approximately 60 years of age (range about 23 to 79) and were over 75% male. There were three patients with partial responses, one having hepatocellular carcinoma and two cutaneous melanoma.

Per the germline V gene, CDR1 is SGDLS and CDR2 is YYNGEE. The CDR3 length is 15 residues. Trimming cost V 1 base and J 4 bases; bases outside gene matches: 6. The protocol was immunoSEQ multiplex PCR, while the TCRdb copy is restricted to in-frame clones and leaves out a portion. The table has over 35,000 clones, roughly 69% seen once. This sequence originates from an adult with an advanced solid tumor such as melanoma, head and neck, liver or kidney cancer. This specimen consisted of CD4+ or CD8+ T cells sorted from blood, obtained in a trial of the OX40 agonist ivuxolimab. The chain joins TRBV9 to TRBJ1-2; 8 bases line up with TRBD1. CDR3 amino acids: CASSVRPGGSYGYTF. The CDR3 DNA reads TGTGCCAGCAGCGTAAGGCCAGGGGGCTCCTATGGCTACACCTTC.